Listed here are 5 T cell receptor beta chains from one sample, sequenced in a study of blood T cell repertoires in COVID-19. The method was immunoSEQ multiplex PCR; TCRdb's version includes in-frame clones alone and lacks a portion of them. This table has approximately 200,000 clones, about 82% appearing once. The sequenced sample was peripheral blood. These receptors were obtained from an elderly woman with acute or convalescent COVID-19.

CDR3 loop: CASSEGTGGRETQYF. The CDR3 DNA follows: TGTGCCAGCAGCGAAGGGACAGGGGGTCGAGAGACCCAGTACTTC. The rearrangement uses TRBV27 and TRBJ2-5; 11 bases are shared with TRBD1. This CDR3 is built from 15 residues. The germline CDR1 and CDR2 sequences are MNHEY and SMNVEV (reference sequence). Trimming removed 6 bases from V and 4 bases from J; junction bases left unmatched: 7.

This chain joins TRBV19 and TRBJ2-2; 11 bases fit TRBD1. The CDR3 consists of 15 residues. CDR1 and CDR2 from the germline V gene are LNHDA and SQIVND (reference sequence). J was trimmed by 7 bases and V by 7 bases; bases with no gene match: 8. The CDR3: CASIPGTGGLGELFF. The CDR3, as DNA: TGTGCCAGTATTCCCGGGACAGGGGGTCTCGGGGAGCTGTTTTTT. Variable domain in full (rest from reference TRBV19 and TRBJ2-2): DGGITQSPKYLFRKEGQNVTLSCEQNLNHDAMYWYRQDPGQGLRLIYYSQIVNDFQKGDIAEGYSVSREKKESFPLTVTSAQKNPTAFYLCASIPGTGGLGELFFGEGSRLTVL.

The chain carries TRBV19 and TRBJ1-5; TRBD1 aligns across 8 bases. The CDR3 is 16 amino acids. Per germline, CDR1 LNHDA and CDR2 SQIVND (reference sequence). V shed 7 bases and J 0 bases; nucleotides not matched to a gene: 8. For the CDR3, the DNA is TGTGCCAGTACCCCCCGGGACAGGAATAGCAATCAGCCCCAGCATTTT. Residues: CASTPRDRNSNQPQHF.

The CDR3 bases are TGCGCCAGCAGCTCCACAGGGGGTGGGAACACTGAAGCTTTCTTT. Amino acids: CASSSTGGGNTEAFF. V gene TRBV5-1 combines with J gene TRBJ1-1; 8 positions match TRBD1. V was pared by 3 bases and J by 1 base, with 5 bases of the junction left unmatched. Germline V gene sequence: CDR1 SGHRS, CDR2 YFSETQ. This CDR3 has 15 residues.

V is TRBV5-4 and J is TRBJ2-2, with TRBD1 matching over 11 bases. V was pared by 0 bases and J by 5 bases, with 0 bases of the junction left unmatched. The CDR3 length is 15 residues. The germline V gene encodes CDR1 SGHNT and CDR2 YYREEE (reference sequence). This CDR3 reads CASSLGDRGTGELFF. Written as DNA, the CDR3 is TGTGCCAGCAGCTTGGGGGACAGGGGGACCGGGGAGCTGTTTTTT.